This TCR beta chain was identified in a study of memory CD4+ T cells and cytomegalovirus serostatus. Turning to the study itself: This sample comes from healthy Belgian adults, several CMV seropositive, some 22 seronegative.

The method was immunoSEQ multiplex PCR; TCRdb's version includes in-frame clones alone and lacks a portion of them. The sample yields under 80,000 clones, roughly 80% seen once. The sort gate was single viable CD3+CD4+CD8-CD45RO+ cells for memory CD4+ T cells. Trimming cost V 5 bases and J 7 bases; bases outside gene matches: 11. The CDR3 covers 14 residues. The germline V gene encodes CDR1 SQVTM and CDR2 ANQGSEA. Sequences were obtained from memory CD4+ T cells from blood. The V and J genes are TRBV29-1 and TRBJ1-5, with TRBD1 matching 7 bases. This sequence originates from an adult in good health and CMV-seropositive. The CDR3 region has the DNA TGCAGCGTTATATTTACAGGGGAAAGACAGCCCCAGCATTTT. Its protein product is CSVIFTGERQPQHF.